Here is one TCR beta chain with its context. The target antigen is unknown. The sample belongs to a study of cytomegalovirus exposure and HLA in healthy donors. Study-level findings and limits: Productive rates of about 87% or about 30% were seen for most TCR beta V segments in an earlier analysis. Diagnosis of cytomegalovirus status made by the classifier reportedly showed high specificity and sensitivity.

PCR used 60 Vbeta primers and 13 Jbeta primers. The protocol was immunoSEQ multiplex PCR, while the TCRdb copy is restricted to in-frame clones and leaves out a portion. Among over 70,000 clones listed, 65% to 70% were seen once. This clonotype was sampled from a man in his forties in good health and CMV-seropositive. Sequenced material: PBMCs.

The DNA of the CDR3 is TGTGCCAGCACCGTAAGACACGGTAGCAATCAGCCCCAGCATTTT. Residues: CASTVRHGSNQPQHF. This chain joins TRBV6-1 and TRBJ1-5; D remains ambiguous. The V gene's germline CDR1 is MNHNS and CDR2 SASEGT. Between the trimmed V and J ends, which lost 7 bases and 0 bases, there was a span of 13 bases. This CDR3 is built from 15 residues.